This TCR beta chain was profiled in a study of beta chain features in type 1 diabetes. The study reverse transcribed the entire isolated RNA, so it sequenced expressed TCRB transcripts. The assay was immunoSEQ multiplex PCR, and TCRdb's table has in-frame clones only and misses some. Here the sample spans 500,000 to 850,000 clones, over 12% being singletons. This clone has more than one count but fewer than ten. Its target is not known. Trimming cost V 5 bases and J 4 bases; bases outside gene matches: 6. The CDR3 contains 17 residues. Germline loops: CDR1 SEHNR, CDR2 FQNEAQ (reference sequence). Study-level results: Across all four CD4+ subsets, people with type 1 diabetes showed modestly shorter TCRB CDR3s.

The material sequenced was naive CD4+ T cells from blood. The origin of this receptor is a man aged 18 to 30 with type 1 diabetes. J is TRBJ2-1 and V is TRBV7-9, with 15 bases identical to TRBD2. In DNA, the CDR3 is TGTGCCAGCAGCAGGGGACTAGCGGGAGGAACGTACAATGAGCAGTTCTTC. Protein: CASSRGLAGGTYNEQFF.